The entry that follows covers one T cell receptor (beta chain) sequence. Its antigen is unknown. These data belong to a study of shared clonotypes between healthy human individuals. Turning to the study itself: Donors, aged 18 to 49, were a couple of women and a few men. For every donor, three CD4 naive, three CD4 memory, two CD8 naive and one CD8 memory plates were used.

Terminally differentiated effector memory CD45RA+ cells were left out of the naive CD8 fraction, which was CD45RO-negative and positively selected for CCR7. The donors were adults (healthy and HIV-negative) with no recent acute infections or vaccinations. Profiling relied on immunoSEQ multiplex PCR, and the TCRdb table lists in-frame clones only, not all of them. The sample lists some 2,000,000 clones, less than 95% occurring once. Findings of the study overall: Genetic and exposure-history diversity was limited by the few donors.

This sequence was found in a man in his late teens or twenties in good health. Material: naive CD8+ T cells sorted from blood.

The CDR3 protein is CASSSGAPYEQYF. The CDR3 nucleotides read TGTGCCAGCAGCTCAGGGGCGCCCTACGAGCAGTACTTC. The chain employs TRBV5-6 and TRBJ2-7, with D possibly TRBD1 on 6 matching bases. Trimming took 3 bases from V and 2 from J, leaving 9 bases between them. This CDR3 comprises 13 residues. From germline, CDR1 is SGHDT and CDR2 YYEEEE.